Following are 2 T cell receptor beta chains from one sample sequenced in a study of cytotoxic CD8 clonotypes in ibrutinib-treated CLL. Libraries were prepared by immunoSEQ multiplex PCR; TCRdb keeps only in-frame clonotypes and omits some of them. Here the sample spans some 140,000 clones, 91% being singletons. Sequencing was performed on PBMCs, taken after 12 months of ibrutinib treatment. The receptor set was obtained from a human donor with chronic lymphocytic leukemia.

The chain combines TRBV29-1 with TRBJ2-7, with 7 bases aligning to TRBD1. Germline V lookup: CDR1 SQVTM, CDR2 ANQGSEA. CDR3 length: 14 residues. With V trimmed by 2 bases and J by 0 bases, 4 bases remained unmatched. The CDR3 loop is CSVETGETSYEQYF. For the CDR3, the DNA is TGCAGCGTTGAAACAGGGGAAACCTCCTACGAGCAGTACTTC.

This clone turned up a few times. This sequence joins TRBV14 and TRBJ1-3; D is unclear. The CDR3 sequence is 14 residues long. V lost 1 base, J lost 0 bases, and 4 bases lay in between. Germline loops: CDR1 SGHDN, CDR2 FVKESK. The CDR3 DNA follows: TGTGCCAGCAGCCAAGGGAGCTCTGGAAACACCATATATTTT. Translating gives CASSQGSSGNTIYF.